This TCR beta chain was documented in a study of identical twins (dated by TCRdb to between 2015 and 2016). Concerning the study at large: The study deep-sequenced TCR alpha and beta repertoires from monozygotic twins, unrelated adults of various ages and cord blood to test whether fetal clonotypes persist. To rule out contamination, the twin experiments were replicated at different times with different library preparation protocols. Results and caveats for the whole study, not just this receptor: Because the same donors could not be followed over many years, the conclusions depended on cross-sectional statistical analysis. Out-of-frame TCR alpha sequences shared between twins showed an excess of low generation-probability sequences compared with coincidental sharing between unrelated individuals. Excess twin sharing in beta out-of-frame sequences was weaker because fewer shared sequences lowered the signal-to-noise ratio. Zero-insertion analyses could be partly confounded by invariant T cells such as MAIT and iNKT, although diverse VJ usage argued against such confounding for most clonotypes. Recombination models systematically underestimated out-of-frame TCR alpha sharing in monozygotic twins but agreed with sharing between unrelated individuals. Abundant cord blood beta clonotypes had fewer insertions, young adult naive repertoires showed a similar but weaker trend, and memory repertoires showed no such trend.

The library was prepared using 5' RACE. Instrument on record: Illumina HiSeq 2000. A universal primer binding site was introduced by template switching, and a unique molecular identifier was present in the final cDNA, enabling accurate counting of TCR cDNA molecules. Specific primers in the conserved constant-segment region were used to synthesize first-strand cDNA for the TCR alpha and beta chains. Each cDNA library was double barcoded, with a SMART-Mk sample barcode plus Illumina barcodes, to control for contamination. TruSeq adapter sequences along with Illumina sample barcodes were introduced in two successive PCR steps. TCR alpha and beta cDNA libraries were sequenced on the Illumina HiSeq platform with custom primers. Under the source paper's analysis protocol: MiGEC was used to process raw reads and extract unique molecular identifiers, and MiXCR was used to find CDR3 positions. For each individual, recombination models were inferred using an EM algorithm with the repgenHMM and IGoR tools. The tcR package in R was used for shared clonotype analysis, with sharing normalized by the product of cloneset sizes. Out-of-frame nonproductive sequences were analyzed to study raw recombination free of thymic and clonal selection effects. The public reads were run again by TCRdb, first through fastp at Q25 and then through MiXCR, and only productive beta chains were kept. Rows are unified per CDR3 protein, each entry keeping the most common DNA and genes. None of the V and J calls come from the authors' own analysis; TCRdb made them. For this sample there are 690,000 or so distinct CDR3 sequences; around 6% appear just once. Around 2% of the sample rests with the top ten.

Every donor was a healthy Caucasian. Three unrelated non-twin adults were additionally sequenced: a male aged 18 to 29, a male aged 50 to 60 and a female aged 50 to 60. Miltenyi CD45RO+ enrichment and human naive T-cell isolation kits were used to isolate memory (CD45RO+) and naive T cells from PBMC. This clonotype was found a few times. Its antigen is not yet known. Per-base quality was not reported, and no clone a single base away is much larger than it. From its cysteine to its phenylalanine, the CDR3 spans 15 amino acids. The kept DNA is CDR3 alone, 45 bases in frame from the first base. V is trimmed back by 5 bases and J by 7 bases, and the junction contains 12 bases that no gene match accounts for. CDR1 and CDR2 are read off the germline V gene (reference sequence) as DFQATT and SNEGSKA.

This receptor was taken from a man aged 18 to 35 in good health. Sequences were obtained from naive T cells sorted from blood. This specimen's cell subset or site label, interpreted: cells isolated with a human naive T-cell isolation kit. This chain joins TRBV20-1 to TRBJ2-1; 9 junctional bases match TRBD2. The CDR3 amino acid sequence is: CSAARLAELSNEQFF. In nucleotides, the sequence is TGCAGTGCTGCTAGACTAGCGGAGCTCTCAAATGAGCAGTTCTTC.